The T cell receptor (beta chain) under discussion was sequenced for a study of blood T cell repertoires in COVID-19. With 3 bases clipped from V and 4 bases from J, the junction kept 10 bases outside the gene matches. Germline V gene lookup returns CDR1 KGHSH and CDR2 LQKENI. This CDR3 comprises 18 residues. The repertoire was sequenced with immunoSEQ multiplex PCR; TCRdb's copy has only in-frame clones and lacks some. The sample shows more than 150,000 clones, roughly 82% of them seen only once. The chain recombines TRBV18 with TRBJ2-2; 11 bases fit TRBD1. The receptor was derived from a man in his fifties or sixties who had recovered from COVID-19. The sequenced material came from PBMCs or T cells enriched from blood (not recorded which). The CDR3 nucleotides are TGTGCCAGCTCACCCGGTCCTGGACAGGGGGCGATCACCGGGGAGCTGTTTTTT. Translated, it gives CASSPGPGQGAITGELFF.